This T cell receptor (beta chain) was identified during a study of blood T cell repertoires in COVID-19. About the study: Samples came from the United States, Italy and Spain, spanning acute and convalescent COVID-19. Sample material is recorded as cDNA or gDNA derived from T cells, B-cell-depleted T cells, or PBMCs.

Using immunoSEQ multiplex PCR, the repertoire was profiled, and TCRdb retains in-frame clones only, with some absent. The sample lists 65,000 to 85,000 clones, about 86% occurring once. The sequencing input was peripheral blood. This clonotype was obtained from a man at least 80 years old with COVID-19, enrolled during active disease.

DNA of the CDR3: TGTGCCAGCAGCCCGGGACAGGGGGCAAGGGAAGCTTTCTTT. Its protein is CASSPGQGAREAFF. The genes are TRBV11-3 and TRBJ1-1, with 12 nucleotides matching TRBD1. The CDR3 runs to 14 residues. Looked up from germline, CDR1 is SGHNT and CDR2 is YENEEA. V was clipped by 5 bases and J by 8 bases; unmatched bases: 6.